A single sample gave rise to the 21 T cell receptor beta chains below, sequenced in a study of CD8 T cells in Susac syndrome. Reverse transcription used about 0.5 to 1 ug RNA and random hexamers. MiXCR was run by TCRdb on the immunoSEQ multiplex PCR reads, yielding one entry per CDR3 protein. This table has 65,000 to 100,000 distinct CDR3 sequences, approximately 96% appearing once. Sequenced: CD8+ T cells from PBMCs. The receptors originated from a human donor with Susac syndrome.

This sequence joins TRBV4-3 and TRBJ1-4; 7 bases map to TRBD1. Looked up from germline, CDR1 is LGHNA and CDR2 is YSLEER. The ends lost 0 bases at V and 6 bases at J; junction bases unmatched: 4. CDR3 length equals 15 residues. The CDR3 sequence is CASSQDPGGDEKLFF. The CDR3 DNA follows: TGCGCCAGCAGCCAAGATCCAGGGGGAGATGAAAAACTGTTTTTT.

The chain carries TRBV5-4 and TRBJ2-1, with TRBD2 matching over 12 bases. Trimming cost V 3 bases and J 8 bases; bases outside gene matches: 3. The CDR3 length is 14 residues. Germline V CDR1 and CDR2: SGHNT, YYREEE (reference sequence). As DNA, the CDR3 is TGTGCCAGCAGCTCGACTAGCGGGAGTTATGAGCAGTTCTTC. Protein: CASSSTSGSYEQFF. Using reference TRBV5-4 and TRBJ2-1 for the parts outside the CDR3, the full variable domain is ETGVTQSPTHLIKTRGQQVTLRCSSQSGHNTVSWYQQALGQGPQFIFQYYREEENGRGNFPPRFSGLQFPNYSSELNVNALELDDSALYLCASSSTSGSYEQFFGPGTRLTVL.

CDR3 bases: TGCAGCGTTGAACATCAAGGGAGATATGAGCAGTTCTTC. This gives the protein CSVEHQGRYEQFF. The J gene is TRBJ2-1, the V gene TRBV29-1, with D tentatively TRBD2 (5 bases). The CDR3 spans 13 residues. Trimming took 2 bases from V and 8 from J, leaving 13 bases between them. CDR1 SQVTM and CDR2 ANQGSEA come from the germline V gene.

The chain links TRBV5-6 to TRBJ1-2; D gene ambiguous. The ends were cut back, 2 bases at V and 2 bases at J, with 7 bases in the middle. The CDR3 spans 13 residues. From germline, CDR1 is SGHDT and CDR2 YYEEEE. CDR3 DNA: TGTGCCAGCAGCTTCGCAGCAAACTATGGCTACACCTTC. It is translated as CASSFAANYGYTF.

The chain has TRBV4-2 and TRBJ2-7; D remains ambiguous. The CDR3 length is 13 residues. V shed 1 base and J shed 7 bases, with 11 bases lying between them. CDR1 and CDR2 (germline): LGHNA, YNFKEQ. The CDR3 is CASSQAIGREQYF. Here the CDR3 DNA reads TGTGCCAGCAGCCAAGCGATAGGACGGGAGCAGTACTTC.

V and J are TRBV27 and TRBJ2-1; 7 nucleotides agree with TRBD2. CDR3 size: 13 residues. Germline V gives CDR1 MNHEY, CDR2 SMNVEV (reference sequence). The trim removed 8 bases at V and 6 bases at J, leaving 7 bases unmatched. DNA for the CDR3: TGTGCCAGCTCTAGCGGAGGGGTCAATGAGCAGTTCTTC. Its translation is CASSSGGVNEQFF.

The CDR3, as DNA: TGTGCCAGCACCCTGGGGCAGGGTCCGTACGAGCAGTACTTC. This gives the protein CASTLGQGPYEQYF. V and J are TRBV6-2 or TRBV6-3 and TRBJ2-7, with TRBD1 as a possible D gene (5 bases). The CDR3 is 14 residues long. CDR1 and CDR2 from the germline V gene are MNHEY and SVGEGT. Trimming stripped 7 bases from V and 4 bases from J, with 17 bases between.

V is TRBV3-1 and J is TRBJ2-1, with 10 bases that match TRBD2. The CDR3 is 15 amino acids. Germline V gene sequence: CDR1 LGHDT, CDR2 YNNKEL (reference sequence). Germline trimming cut 2 bases from V and 8 bases from J; bases unmatched to any gene: 6. The CDR3, as DNA: TGTGCCAGCAGCCAATCGCAGCGGGAGGGCGATGAGCAGTTCTTC. Translated: CASSQSQREGDEQFF.

V and J are TRBV20-1 and TRBJ2-5; 11 positions match TRBD2. CDR1 and CDR2 (germline): DFQATT, SNEGSKA (reference sequence). V lost 0 bases, J lost 4 bases, and 4 bases stayed unmatched. The CDR3 contains 15 residues. CDR3 region: CSARDVLAGGETQYF. The CDR3 DNA reads as TGCAGTGCTAGAGATGTCCTAGCGGGAGGAGAGACCCAGTACTTC.

The V call is TRBV5-4, the J call TRBJ1-2; a possible D gene is TRBD1 (5 bases). Per germline, CDR1 SGHNT and CDR2 YYREEE (reference sequence). The CDR3 is 13 residues long. Trimming removed 9 bases from V and 5 bases from J, with 17 bases in between. DNA of the CDR3: TGTGCCACCACACCTCGAGGGGCGTATGGCTACACCTTC. This encodes CATTPRGAYGYTF.

The rearrangement links TRBV29-1 to TRBJ2-7; D is uncertain. Germline CDR1 and CDR2: SQVTM and ANQGSEA. Trimming left V 3 bases short and J 1 base short, with 10 bases between. CDR3 size: 13 residues. Here the CDR3 reads CSVEGDGSYEQYF. The CDR3 DNA reads as TGCAGCGTTGAGGGCGATGGGTCCTACGAGCAGTACTTC.

This chain uses TRBV7-2 with TRBJ2-7, with 9 nucleotides matching TRBD1. In germline, CDR1 is SGHTA, CDR2 FQGNSA. The ends lost 9 bases at V and 0 bases at J; junction bases unmatched: 6. This CDR3 has 14 residues. The CDR3 DNA reads TGTGCCAGTGGGACAGGGCAATTCTCCTACGAGCAGTACTTC. This encodes CASGTGQFSYEQYF.

This clonotype was seen a single time. The chain recombines TRBV27 with TRBJ2-7; D possibly corresponds to TRBD1 (5 bases). Germline-derived CDR1 and CDR2 are MNHEY and SMNVEV (reference sequence). This CDR3 comprises 13 residues. The ends were cut back, 4 bases at V and 1 base at J, with 8 bases in the middle. The CDR3 DNA follows: TGTGCCAGCAGTTCGACAGTTTCCTACGAGCAGTACTTC. Protein sequence: CASSSTVSYEQYF.

The chain recombines TRBV11-2 with TRBJ2-1; 8 positions match TRBD1. This CDR3 contains 15 residues. V trimming: 4 bases; J trimming: 8 bases; junction bases outside the gene matches: 10. Germline lookup yields CDR1 SGHAT and CDR2 FQNNGV. CDR3 protein: CASSWVRQGAYEQFF. CDR3 in DNA: TGTGCCAGCAGCTGGGTGAGGCAGGGGGCCTATGAGCAGTTCTTC.

The rearrangement joins TRBV6-6 to TRBJ1-1; D call uncertain. The germline gives CDR1 MNHNY, CDR2 SVGAGI (reference sequence). Trimming shortened V by 10 bases and J by 1 base, and 19 bases separated the two germline ends. This CDR3 is 15 amino acids long. CDR3 region: CATEPTDPPNTEAFF. CDR3 nucleotides: TGTGCCACCGAACCGACTGACCCCCCGAACACTGAAGCTTTCTTT.

J is TRBJ1-2 and V is TRBV29-1; D possibly corresponds to TRBD1 (6 bases). Between the trimmed V and J ends, which lost 4 bases and 7 bases, there was a span of 16 bases. CDR3 size: 13 residues. Germline CDR1 SQVTM, CDR2 ANQGSEA. CDR3 sequence: CSVAPGKQGGYTF. CDR3 sequence (DNA): TGCAGCGTTGCCCCGGGGAAACAGGGTGGCTACACCTTC.

This chain connects TRBV7-3 to TRBJ1-5, with 8 bases lining up with TRBD1. V dropped 5 bases and J dropped 7; count of bases not matched to a gene: 10. Germline loops: CDR1 SGHTA, CDR2 FQGTGA. This CDR3 comprises 15 residues. The CDR3 sequence: CASSPFDRGVQPQHF. CDR3 nucleotide sequence: TGTGCCAGCAGCCCATTCGACAGGGGCGTCCAGCCCCAGCATTTT.

This chain connects TRBV27 to TRBJ2-3; a possible D gene is TRBD2 (5 bases). With 6 bases removed from V and 2 bases from J, the gap between germline ends came to 15 bases. CDR3 length equals 15 residues. In germline, CDR1 is MNHEY, CDR2 SMNVEV (reference sequence). The CDR3 reads CASRASPMYTDTQYF. In DNA, the CDR3 is TGTGCCAGCAGAGCTAGCCCCATGTACACAGATACGCAGTATTTT.

The V and J genes are TRBV20-1 and TRBJ2-7; 11 nucleotides align to TRBD1. This CDR3 comprises 15 residues. The germline CDR1 and CDR2 sequences are DFQATT and SNEGSKA (reference sequence). The V gene end was trimmed by 5 bases and the J gene end by 2 bases; junction bases not matched to a gene: 8. The CDR3 loop is CSAPDRDRGTYEQYV. The CDR3, as DNA: TGCAGTGCTCCCGATCGGGACAGGGGGACCTACGAGCAGTACGTC.

This clonotype was seen just once. The rearrangement uses TRBV20-1 and TRBJ1-2, with D unresolved. This CDR3 has 12 amino acids. V dropped 3 bases and J dropped 3 bases, with 8 bases sitting between them. The germline CDR1 and CDR2 sequences are DFQATT and SNEGSKA (reference sequence). CDR3: CSARMEDYGYTF. CDR3 sequence (DNA): TGCAGTGCTAGGATGGAAGACTATGGCTACACCTTC.

In this sample, this clonotype turned up once. The rearrangement joins TRBV13 to TRBJ2-1, with D possibly being TRBD1 (7 bases). The CDR3 is made up of 18 amino acids. The ends were cut back, 1 base at V and 6 bases at J, with 22 bases in the middle. CDR1 and CDR2 from the germline V gene are PRHDT and FYEKMQ (reference sequence). Here the CDR3 reads CASSLEAEGAETINEQFF. CDR3 sequence (DNA): TGTGCCAGCAGCTTAGAAGCGGAGGGGGCCGAGACAATCAATGAGCAGTTCTTC.